Presented here are 15 T cell receptor beta chains from one specimen sequenced in a study of cytomegalovirus exposure and HLA in healthy donors. The primer mix had 60 Vbeta and 13 Jbeta primers. Profiled with immunoSEQ multiplex PCR; TCRdb holds only in-frame clones, not every one. This repertoire shows roughly 200,000 clones, about 77% found once; its top ten account for about 3%. Material for sequencing was PBMCs. These receptors originate from a female donor in good health and CMV-seronegative.

The gene calls are TRBV5-1 and TRBJ1-3, with 7 bases matching TRBD1. The length of the CDR3 is 16 residues. With V trimmed by 3 bases and J by 1 base, 7 bases remained unmatched. Germline CDR1 is SGHRS and CDR2 is YFSETQ. This chain's CDR3 is CASSYSTGPSGNTIYF. The CDR3 DNA follows: TGCGCCAGCAGCTATTCGACAGGGCCTTCTGGAAACACCATATATTTT.

This clone showed up just a few times. The chain uses TRBV9 and TRBJ1-1, with a weak D call TRBD1 (6 bases). This CDR3 is built from 19 residues. Germline CDR1 is SGDLS and CDR2 is YYNGEE. V lost 3 bases and J lost 4, with 28 bases in between. Written as DNA, the CDR3 is TGTGCCAGCAGCGCCGGGGGCGGGGGGGTTTCGTCTTCAGGCACTGAAGCTTTCTTT. Protein product: CASSAGGGGVSSSGTEAFF. Full variable domain (missing parts from reference TRBV9 and TRBJ1-1): DSGVTQTPKHLITATGQRVTLRCSPRSGDLSVYWYQQSLDQGLQFLIQYYNGEERAKGNILERFSAQQFPDLHSELNLSSLELGDSALYFCASSAGGGGVSSSGTEAFFGQGTRLTVV.

This clone came up once. This rearrangement joins TRBV6-1 to TRBJ2-1; TRBD2 matches at 8 bases. From germline, CDR1 is MNHNS and CDR2 SASEGT. V shed 1 base and J 6 bases; nucleotides not matched to a gene: 5. This CDR3 spans 15 amino acids. The chain's CDR3 is CASSEGSGGVNEQFF. CDR3 nucleotides: TGTGCCAGCAGTGAAGGGTCGGGGGGGGTCAATGAGCAGTTCTTC.

The gene calls are TRBV12-1 and TRBJ2-3; the table's TRBD2 call for D was not verified on the DNA. TRBV12-1 is marked as a pseudogene. The CDR3 spans 15 residues. DNA of the CDR3: TGTGCCAGCAGCTACCGTAGCGGAAGCACAGATACGCAGTATTTT. It is translated as CASSYRSGSTDTQYF.

The rearrangement links TRBV6-5 to TRBJ1-2; D possibly corresponds to TRBD1 (6 bases). This CDR3 spans 14 amino acids. The germline V and J ends were trimmed by 6 bases and 2 bases, with 13 bases remaining between them. Germline V gene lookup returns CDR1 MNHEY and CDR2 SVGAGI. CDR3 nucleotides: TGTGCCAGCAGGTTCAGGGGCGGGAACTATGGCTACACCTTC. Translation: CASRFRGGNYGYTF.

This clone was recorded a few times. The chain employs TRBV2 and TRBJ1-6, with 8 bases matching TRBD1. V was clipped by 6 bases and J by 1 base; unmatched bases: 8. The germline gives CDR1 SNHLY, CDR2 FYNNEI. This CDR3 has 17 amino acids. In DNA, the CDR3 is TGTGCCAGCAGGGTGGACAGGGAAAAATCCTATAATTCACCCCTCCACTTT. It yields the protein CASRVDREKSYNSPLHF.

The genes are TRBV9 and TRBJ2-3; 13 bases are a match to TRBD2. CDR3 length: 17 amino acids. Germline CDR1 is SGDLS and CDR2 is YYNGEE. The junction had 3 bases not matched to a gene; V was cut back by 0 bases and J by 2 bases. CDR3 amino acids: CASSVAGLAGATDTQYF. Here the CDR3 DNA reads TGTGCCAGCAGCGTAGCTGGACTAGCGGGAGCCACAGATACGCAGTATTTT.

This sequence joins TRBV10-3 and TRBJ2-3; 14 bases are a match to TRBD2. Looked up from germline, CDR1 is ENHRY and CDR2 is SYGVKD. The V gene end was trimmed by 6 bases and the J gene end by 1 base; junction bases not matched to a gene: 3. The CDR3 has 16 amino acids. CDR3 residues: CAIRGGLAGGTDTQYF. Here the CDR3 DNA reads TGTGCCATCAGGGGGGGACTAGCGGGGGGCACAGATACGCAGTATTTT.

The chain recombines TRBV10-3 with TRBJ2-5, with D maybe TRBD1 (6 bases). The germline CDR1 and CDR2 sequences are ENHRY and SYGVKD. The CDR3 runs to 14 residues. V was shortened by 4 bases and J by 4 bases, with 13 bases between the two germline ends. The CDR3 is CAISGGRGPETQYF. The CDR3 coding sequence is TGTGCCATCAGTGGTGGCAGGGGCCCAGAGACCCAGTACTTC.

The J gene is TRBJ1-2, the V gene TRBV29-1; tentatively, D is TRBD1 (6 bases). Germline V gene sequence: CDR1 SQVTM, CDR2 ANQGSEA. The V end was cut by 6 bases, the J end by 6 bases, with 8 bases between. The CDR3 has 10 amino acids. In nucleotides, the CDR3 is TGCAGCGTGGACAGCAATGGCTACACCTTC. It yields the protein CSVDSNGYTF.

This chain joins TRBV10-3 and TRBJ2-1; 7 nucleotides match TRBD2. Looked up from germline, CDR1 is ENHRY and CDR2 is SYGVKD. This CDR3 comprises 14 residues. V trimming: 7 bases; J trimming: 6 bases; junction bases outside the gene matches: 9. This CDR3 is CAIMASSGSNEQFF. CDR3 in DNA: TGTGCCATCATGGCTTCTAGCGGTTCCAATGAGCAGTTCTTC.

The chain is built from TRBV5-1 and TRBJ2-7; TRBD2 matches 14 bases. CDR1 and CDR2 (germline): SGHRS, YFSETQ. Unmatched junction bases numbered 2, after V lost 5 bases and J lost 1 base. The CDR3 runs 15 residues. CDR3 in amino acids: CASRRTSGGSYEQYF. DNA of the CDR3: TGCGCCAGCAGGCGGACTAGCGGGGGGTCCTACGAGCAGTACTTC.

CDR3: CASSGATSNQPQHF. The CDR3 nucleotides read TGTGCCAGCAGTGGAGCGACTTCTAATCAGCCCCAGCATTTT. The rearrangement links TRBV2 to TRBJ1-5, with D hard to call. The CDR3 length is 14 residues. Germline V lookup: CDR1 SNHLY, CDR2 FYNNEI. The ends were cut back, 4 bases at V and 4 bases at J, with 11 bases in the middle. Variable domain in full (rest from reference TRBV2 and TRBJ1-5): EPEVTQTPSHQVTQMGQEVILRCVPISNHLYFYWYRQILGQKVEFLVSFYNNEISEKSEIFDDQFSVERPDGSNFTLKIRSTKLEDSAMYFCASSGATSNQPQHFGDGTRLSIL.

This clone is a singleton in its sample. The chain couples TRBV6-6 to TRBJ2-7, with 12 bases identical to TRBD1. CDR3 length equals 14 residues. The V segment lost 6 bases and the J segment 2 bases; nucleotides outside the gene matches: 2. Germline lookup yields CDR1 MNHNY and CDR2 SVGAGI (reference sequence). DNA for the CDR3: TGTGCCAGCAGGGGACAGGGGGCAGCCTACGAGCAGTACTTC. The encoded protein is CASRGQGAAYEQYF.

V is TRBV4-1 and J is TRBJ1-2; the match to TRBD1 covers 7 bases. The V gene's germline CDR1 is MGHRA and CDR2 YSYEKL. V was clipped by 1 base and J by 4 bases; unmatched bases: 6. The length of the CDR3 is 15 residues. The CDR3 sequence: CASSQVGGNPYGYTF. The CDR3 nucleotides are TGCGCCAGCAGCCAAGTAGGGGGCAACCCCTATGGCTACACCTTC.